This TCR beta chain is from a study of T cells in Graves' hyperthyroidism and ophthalmopathy. Points from the study as a whole: Prediction of ophthalmopathy progression came a median 6.5 months pre-onset.

This clonotype was counted only a few times. Its antigen is not identified. Graves' hyperthyroidism was deemed stable given no ophthalmopathy progression within 18 months. Pregnant or lactating patients were excluded, as were those with uncontrolled infection or other autoimmune disease. The authors took PBMCs from roughly 9.3 ml fresh peripheral blood. Researchers took RNA transcripts and amplified the TCR beta CDR3 regions from them. Researchers ran a first-round RT-PCR on the TCR CDR3 using the HTBI primer set. TCRdb reanalysed the multiplex PCR reads using MiXCR and keeps one entry per CDR3 protein. The sample yields 500,000 to 550,000 distinct CDR3 sequences, 20% seen once. The clonotype originates from a man between 18 and 35 years old with Graves' hyperthyroidism. The sequenced sample consisted of blood.

CDR3 sequence (DNA): TGTGCCAGCAGCCAAGGATCTGGACTAACCACCGGGGAGCTGTTTTTT. Amino acid sequence: CASSQGSGLTTGELFF. The V gene is TRBV3-1, the J gene TRBJ2-2; possible D gene TRBD2, 6 bases. Per germline, CDR1 LGHDT and CDR2 YNNKEL (reference sequence). Trimming stripped 1 base from V and 4 bases from J, with 13 bases between. The CDR3 has 16 residues. Variable domain in full (rest from reference TRBV3-1 and TRBJ2-2): DTAVSQTPKYLVTQMGNDKSIKCEQNLGHDTMYWYKQDSKKFLKIMFSYNNKELIINETVPNRFSPKSPDKAHLNLHINSLELGDSAVYFCASSQGSGLTTGELFFGEGSRLTVL.